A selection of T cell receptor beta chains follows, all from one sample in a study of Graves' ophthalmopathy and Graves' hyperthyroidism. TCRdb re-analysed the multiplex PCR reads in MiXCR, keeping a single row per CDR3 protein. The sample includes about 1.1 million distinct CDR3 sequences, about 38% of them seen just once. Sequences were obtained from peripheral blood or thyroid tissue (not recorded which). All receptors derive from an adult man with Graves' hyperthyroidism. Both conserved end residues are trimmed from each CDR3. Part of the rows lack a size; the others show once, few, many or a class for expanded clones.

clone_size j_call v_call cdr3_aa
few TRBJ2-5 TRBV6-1 ASRTLGTGVETQY
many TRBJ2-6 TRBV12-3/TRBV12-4 ASRTDRWDRVGANVLT
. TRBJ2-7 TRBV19 ATGRSSYEQY
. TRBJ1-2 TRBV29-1 SFPDRAHGYT
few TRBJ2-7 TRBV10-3 AIRETGFRYEQY
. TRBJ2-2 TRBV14 ASGRLAGVAGELF
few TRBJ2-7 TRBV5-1 ASRLGPGSYEQY
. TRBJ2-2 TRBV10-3 AISERQTNTGELS
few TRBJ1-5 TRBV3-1 ASSREGGNQPQH
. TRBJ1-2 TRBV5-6 ASSFENGLYGYT
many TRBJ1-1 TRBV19 ASSIADRDTEAF
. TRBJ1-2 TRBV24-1 ATSDLGQGLQDGYT
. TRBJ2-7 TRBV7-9 ASSSTRQGTCEQY
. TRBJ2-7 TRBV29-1 SDLSRDSLSYEQY
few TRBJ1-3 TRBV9 ASSQDPGGVTIY
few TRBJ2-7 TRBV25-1 ASSGYRAYEQY
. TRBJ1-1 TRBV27 ASSYSMIETTEAF
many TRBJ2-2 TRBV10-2 ASMLSGGAPGELF
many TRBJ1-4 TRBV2 ASVEGRVEKLF
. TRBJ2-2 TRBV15 ATSRVGTGALNTGELF
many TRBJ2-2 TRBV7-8 ASSPMVLSGMTGELF
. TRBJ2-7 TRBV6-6 ASSRTSRSYEQY
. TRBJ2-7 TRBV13 ASSQTDTTYGQY
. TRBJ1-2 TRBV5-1 ASSQETAGLLYGYT
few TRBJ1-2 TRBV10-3 ASSYQRDRRAYHYGYT
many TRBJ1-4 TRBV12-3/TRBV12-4 ASRTGTGNEKLF
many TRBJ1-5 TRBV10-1 ASSEQVGQPQH
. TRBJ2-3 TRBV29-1 SVEGDHTDTQY
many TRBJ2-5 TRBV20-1 SALGSSGSLETQY
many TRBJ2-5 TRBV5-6 ASSLGQRTQY